The T cell receptor beta chain under discussion was sequenced for a study of T cells after yellow fever vaccination. The trim removed 2 bases at V and 2 bases at J, leaving 5 bases unmatched. CDR3 size: 15 residues. The germline CDR1 and CDR2 sequences are SGHKS and YYEKEE (reference sequence). TCRdb redid the calling of the 5' RACE reads with MiXCR, one entry per CDR3 protein. The sample lists 300,000 to 450,000 distinct CDR3 sequences; roughly 8% were seen once. Regarding the study as a whole: Researchers report a weaker secondary response that nonetheless peaked faster, day 5 versus 15.

Points on this clonotype: Its antigen is still unknown.

The sample here was PBMCs, taken around 45 days after the first yellow fever vaccination. The genes are TRBV5-5 and TRBJ2-3, with 7 bases that match TRBD1. This TCR derives from a man aged 18 to 29 who received the YFV17D yellow fever vaccine. This CDR3 reads CASSFGGTATDTQYF. The CDR3 nucleotides read TGTGCCAGCAGCTTCGGTGGGACAGCCACAGATACGCAGTATTTT.